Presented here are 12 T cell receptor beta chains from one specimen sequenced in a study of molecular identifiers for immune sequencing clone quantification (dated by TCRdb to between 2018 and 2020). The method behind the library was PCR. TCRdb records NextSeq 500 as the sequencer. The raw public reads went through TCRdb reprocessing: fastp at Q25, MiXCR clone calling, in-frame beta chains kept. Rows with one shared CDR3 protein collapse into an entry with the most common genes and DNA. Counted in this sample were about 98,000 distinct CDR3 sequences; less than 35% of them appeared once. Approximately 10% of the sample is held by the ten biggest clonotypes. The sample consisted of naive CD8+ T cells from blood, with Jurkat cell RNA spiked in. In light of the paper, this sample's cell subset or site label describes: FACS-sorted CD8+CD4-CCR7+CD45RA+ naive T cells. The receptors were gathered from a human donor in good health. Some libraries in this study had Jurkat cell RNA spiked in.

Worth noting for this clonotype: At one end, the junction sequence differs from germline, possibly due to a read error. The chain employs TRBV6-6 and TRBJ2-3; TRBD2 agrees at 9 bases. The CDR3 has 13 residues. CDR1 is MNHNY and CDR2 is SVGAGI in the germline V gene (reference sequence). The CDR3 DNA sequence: TGTGCCAGCAGTCCAGTAGCGGGAGATACGCGGTATTTT. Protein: CASSPVAGDTRYF.

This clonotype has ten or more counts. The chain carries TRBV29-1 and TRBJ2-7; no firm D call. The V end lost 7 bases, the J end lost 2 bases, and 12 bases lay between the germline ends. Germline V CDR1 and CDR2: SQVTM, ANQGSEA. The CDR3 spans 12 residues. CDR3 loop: CSGGASAYEQYF. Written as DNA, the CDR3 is TGCAGCGGCGGAGCTAGTGCCTACGAGCAGTACTTC.

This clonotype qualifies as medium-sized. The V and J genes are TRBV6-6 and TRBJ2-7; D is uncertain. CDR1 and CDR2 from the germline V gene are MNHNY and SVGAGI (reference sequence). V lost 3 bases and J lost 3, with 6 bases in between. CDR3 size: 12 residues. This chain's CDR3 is CASSYRDYEQYF. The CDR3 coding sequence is TGTGCCAGCAGTTATAGGGACTACGAGCAGTACTTC.

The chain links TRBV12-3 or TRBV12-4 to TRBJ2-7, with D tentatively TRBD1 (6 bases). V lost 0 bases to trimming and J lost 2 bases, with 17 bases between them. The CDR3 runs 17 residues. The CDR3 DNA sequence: TGTGCCAGCAGTTTAGCGCCACACGTGACAGGCACCTACGAGCAGTACTTC. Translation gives CASSLAPHVTGTYEQYF.

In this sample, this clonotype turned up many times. The CDR3 nucleotides read TGCAGCTTTCAGCTAGCGGGGACCTACGAGCAGTACTTC. This encodes CSFQLAGTYEQYF. The gene calls are TRBV29-1 and TRBJ2-7, with 9 bases lining up with TRBD2. Germline V gene sequence: CDR1 SQVTM, CDR2 ANQGSEA. After removal of 8 bases from V and 2 bases from J, the junction contained 7 bases not matched to a gene. The CDR3 runs to 13 residues.

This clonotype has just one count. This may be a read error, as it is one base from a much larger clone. CDR3 sequence reads: CASTRGGNQPQHF. The CDR3 DNA reads as TGTGCCAGCACGCGGGGCGGCAATCAGCCCCAGCATTTT. This rearrangement joins TRBV7-9 to TRBJ1-5, with TRBD1 as a possible D gene (5 bases). CDR3 length: 13 residues. CDR1 is SEHNR and CDR2 is FQNEAQ in the germline V gene (reference sequence). The ends were cut back, 7 bases at V and 2 bases at J, with 9 bases in the middle.

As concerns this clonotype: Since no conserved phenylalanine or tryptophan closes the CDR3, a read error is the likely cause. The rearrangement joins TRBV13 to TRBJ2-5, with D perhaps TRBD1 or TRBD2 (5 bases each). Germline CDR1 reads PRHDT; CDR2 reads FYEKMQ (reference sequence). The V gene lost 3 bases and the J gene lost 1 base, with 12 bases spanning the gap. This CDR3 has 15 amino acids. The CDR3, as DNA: TGTGCCAGCAGCTTCCAAGAGGGACCCCAAGAGACCCAGTACTAC. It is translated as CASSFQEGPQETQYY.

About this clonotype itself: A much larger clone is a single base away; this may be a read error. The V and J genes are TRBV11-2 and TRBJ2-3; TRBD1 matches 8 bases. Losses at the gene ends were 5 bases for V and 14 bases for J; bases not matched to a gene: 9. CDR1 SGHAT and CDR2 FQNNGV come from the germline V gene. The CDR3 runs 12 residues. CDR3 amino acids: CASSRGQGEVYF. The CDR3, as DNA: TGTGCCAGCAGCCGAGGACAGGGAGAAGTGTATTTT.

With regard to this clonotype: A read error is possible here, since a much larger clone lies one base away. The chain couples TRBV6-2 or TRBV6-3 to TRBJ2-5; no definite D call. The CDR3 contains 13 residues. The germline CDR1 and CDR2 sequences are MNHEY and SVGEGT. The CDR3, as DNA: TGTGCCAGCAATTTGGTCTACCAAGAGCCCCAGTACTTC. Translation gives CASNLVYQEPQYF.

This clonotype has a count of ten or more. CDR3 nucleotide sequence: TGTGCCAGCAGTCCCCTGGGGGGAGCGTCTTACAGCACAGATACGCAGTATTTT. Amino acid sequence: CASSPLGGASYSTDTQYF. This chain uses TRBV2 with TRBJ2-3, with a tentative D call TRBD2 (6 bases). V was pared by 5 bases and J by 0 bases, with 21 bases between. From germline, CDR1 is SNHLY and CDR2 FYNNEI. This CDR3 is 18 amino acids long. The full variable domain, completed using reference TRBV2 and TRBJ2-3, is EPEVTQTPSHQVTQMGQEVILRCVPISNHLYFYWYRQILGQKVEFLVSFYNNEISEKSEIFDDQFSVERPDGSNFTLKIRSTKLEDSAMYFCASSPLGGASYSTDTQYFGPGTRLTVL.

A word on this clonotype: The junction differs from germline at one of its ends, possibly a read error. CDR3 coding DNA: TGCAGCGTTGAGGGTTCTAACTATGGCTACTCCTTC. Its protein product is CSVEGSNYGYSF. The V and J genes are TRBV29-1 and TRBJ1-2; D uncertain. The CDR3 has 12 amino acids. Germline-derived CDR1 and CDR2 are SQVTM and ANQGSEA.

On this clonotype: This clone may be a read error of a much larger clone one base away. In DNA form, the CDR3 reads TGTGCCAGCAGCTTACCACAGGACGGAACCTACGAGCAGTACTTC. Translated, it gives CASSLPQDGTYEQYF. The chain combines TRBV7-9 with TRBJ2-7; tentatively, D is TRBD1 (5 bases). V lost 2 bases, J lost 2 bases, and 13 bases lay in between. The length of the CDR3 is 15 residues. Germline loops: CDR1 SEHNR, CDR2 FQNEAQ (reference sequence).